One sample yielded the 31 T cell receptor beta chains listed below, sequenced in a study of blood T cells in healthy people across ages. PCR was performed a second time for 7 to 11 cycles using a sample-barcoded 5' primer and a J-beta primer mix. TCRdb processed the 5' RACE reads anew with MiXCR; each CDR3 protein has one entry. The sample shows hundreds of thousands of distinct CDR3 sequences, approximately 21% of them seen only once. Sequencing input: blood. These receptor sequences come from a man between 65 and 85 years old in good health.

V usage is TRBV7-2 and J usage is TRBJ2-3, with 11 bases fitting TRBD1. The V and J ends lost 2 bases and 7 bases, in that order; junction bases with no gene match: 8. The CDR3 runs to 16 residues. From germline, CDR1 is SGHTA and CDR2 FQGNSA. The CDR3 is CASSLSPGQGVHTQYF. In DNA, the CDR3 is TGTGCCAGCAGCTTATCACCGGGACAGGGGGTGCATACGCAGTATTTT.

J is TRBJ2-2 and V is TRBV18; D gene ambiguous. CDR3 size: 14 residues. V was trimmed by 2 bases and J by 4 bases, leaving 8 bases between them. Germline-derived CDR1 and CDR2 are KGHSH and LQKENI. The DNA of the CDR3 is TGTGCCAGCTCACCAGATAGGACCACCGGGGAGCTGTTTTTT. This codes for CASSPDRTTGELFF.

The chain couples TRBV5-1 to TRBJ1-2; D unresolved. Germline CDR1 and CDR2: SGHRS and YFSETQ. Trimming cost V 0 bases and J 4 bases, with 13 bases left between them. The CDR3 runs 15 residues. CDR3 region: CASSLDPHATYGYTF. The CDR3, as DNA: TGCGCCAGCAGCTTGGATCCGCATGCAACCTATGGCTACACCTTC.

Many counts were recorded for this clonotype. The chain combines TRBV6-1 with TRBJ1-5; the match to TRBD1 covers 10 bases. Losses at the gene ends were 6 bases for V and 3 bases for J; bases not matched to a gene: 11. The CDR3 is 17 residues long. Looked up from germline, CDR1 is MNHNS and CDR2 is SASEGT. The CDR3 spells CASRSQRTGGNNQPQHF. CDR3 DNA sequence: TGTGCCAGCAGATCCCAACGGACAGGGGGAAACAATCAGCCCCAGCATTTT.

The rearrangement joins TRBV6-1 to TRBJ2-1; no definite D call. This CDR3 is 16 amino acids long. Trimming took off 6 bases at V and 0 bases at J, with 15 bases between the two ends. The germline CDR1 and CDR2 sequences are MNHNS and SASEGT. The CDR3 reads CASSDGGMPSYNEQFF. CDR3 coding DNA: TGTGCCAGCAGCGACGGTGGGATGCCCTCCTACAATGAGCAGTTCTTC.

CDR3 nucleotides: TGCGCCAGCAGCCCGGGACAGGCCAACACCATATATTTT. Translation: CASSPGQANTIYF. The chain couples TRBV5-1 to TRBJ1-3; 8 bases line up with TRBD1. The CDR3 totals 13 residues. Germline CDR1 and CDR2: SGHRS and YFSETQ. V lost 4 bases to trimming and J lost 7 bases; unmatched junction nucleotides: 4.

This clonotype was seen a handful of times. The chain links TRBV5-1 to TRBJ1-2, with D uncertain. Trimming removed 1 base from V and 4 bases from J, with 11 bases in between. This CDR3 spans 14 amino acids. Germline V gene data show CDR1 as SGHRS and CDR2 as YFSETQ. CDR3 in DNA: TGCGCCAGCAGCTTGTGGGATCGGAGCTATGGCTACACCTTC. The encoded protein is CASSLWDRSYGYTF.

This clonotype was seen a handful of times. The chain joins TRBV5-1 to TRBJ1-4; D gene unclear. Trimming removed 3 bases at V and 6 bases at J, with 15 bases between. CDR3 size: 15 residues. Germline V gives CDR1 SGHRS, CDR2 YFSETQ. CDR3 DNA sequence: TGCGCCAGCAGCTCGTCCCCCCAAAGTGATGAAAAACTGTTTTTT. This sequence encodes CASSSSPQSDEKLFF.

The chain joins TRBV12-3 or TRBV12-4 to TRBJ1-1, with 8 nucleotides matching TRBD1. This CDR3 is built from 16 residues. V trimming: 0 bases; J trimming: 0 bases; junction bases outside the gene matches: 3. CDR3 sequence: CASSLADRGLNTEAFF. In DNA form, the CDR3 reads TGTGCCAGCAGTTTAGCAGACAGGGGATTGAACACTGAAGCTTTCTTT.

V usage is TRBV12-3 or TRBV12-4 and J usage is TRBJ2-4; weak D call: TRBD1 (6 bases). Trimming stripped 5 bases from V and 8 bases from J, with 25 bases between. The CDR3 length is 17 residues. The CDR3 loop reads CASSPNPQGVGFYIQYF. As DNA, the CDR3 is TGTGCCAGCAGTCCAAACCCACAGGGTGTCGGTTTTTACATTCAGTACTTC.

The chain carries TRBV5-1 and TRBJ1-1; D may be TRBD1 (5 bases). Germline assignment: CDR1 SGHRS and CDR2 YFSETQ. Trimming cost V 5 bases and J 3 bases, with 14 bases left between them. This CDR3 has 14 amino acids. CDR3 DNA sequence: TGCGCCAGCAGAAAAGCAGGGTTGGACACTGAAGCTTTCTTT. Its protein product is CASRKAGLDTEAFF.

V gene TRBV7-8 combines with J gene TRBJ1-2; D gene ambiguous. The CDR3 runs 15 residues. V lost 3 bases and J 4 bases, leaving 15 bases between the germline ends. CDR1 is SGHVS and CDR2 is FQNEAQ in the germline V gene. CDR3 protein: CASSLGTANTYGYTF. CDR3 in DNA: TGTGCCAGCAGCTTGGGTACAGCAAATACCTATGGCTACACCTTC.

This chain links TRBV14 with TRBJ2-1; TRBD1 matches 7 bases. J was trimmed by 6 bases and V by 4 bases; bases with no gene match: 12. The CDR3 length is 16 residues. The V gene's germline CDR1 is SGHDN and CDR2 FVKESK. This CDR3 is CASSLPGQRIGNEQFF. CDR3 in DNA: TGTGCCAGCAGCCTTCCGGGACAGAGAATAGGCAATGAGCAGTTCTTC.

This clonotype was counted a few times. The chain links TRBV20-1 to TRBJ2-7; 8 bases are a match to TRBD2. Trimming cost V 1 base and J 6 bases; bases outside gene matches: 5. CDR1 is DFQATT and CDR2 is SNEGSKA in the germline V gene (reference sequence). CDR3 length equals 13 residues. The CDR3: CSARAGGAFEQYF. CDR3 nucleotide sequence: TGCAGTGCTAGAGCCGGGGGGGCCTTCGAGCAGTACTTC.

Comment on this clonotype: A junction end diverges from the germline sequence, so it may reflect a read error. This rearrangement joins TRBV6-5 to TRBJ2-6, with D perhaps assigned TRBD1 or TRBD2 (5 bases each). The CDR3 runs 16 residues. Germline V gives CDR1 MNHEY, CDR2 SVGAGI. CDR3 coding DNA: TGTGCCCGCAGGACGGGGCAAAACTCTGGGGCCAACGTCCTGACTTTC. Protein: CARRTGQNSGANVLTF.

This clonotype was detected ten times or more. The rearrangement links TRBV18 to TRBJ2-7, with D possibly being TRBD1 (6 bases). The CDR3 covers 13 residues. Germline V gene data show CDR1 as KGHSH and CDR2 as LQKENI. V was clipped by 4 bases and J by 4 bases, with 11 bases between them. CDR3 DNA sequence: TGTGCCAGCTCACGTGCACAGGGTTACGAGCAGTACTTC. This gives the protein CASSRAQGYEQYF.

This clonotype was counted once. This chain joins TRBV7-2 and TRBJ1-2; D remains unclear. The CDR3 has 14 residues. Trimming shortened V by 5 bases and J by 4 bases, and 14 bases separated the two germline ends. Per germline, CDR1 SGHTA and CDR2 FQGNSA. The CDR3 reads CASSLDGLSYGYTF. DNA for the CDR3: TGTGCCAGCAGCCTTGACGGCCTCTCCTATGGCTACACCTTC.

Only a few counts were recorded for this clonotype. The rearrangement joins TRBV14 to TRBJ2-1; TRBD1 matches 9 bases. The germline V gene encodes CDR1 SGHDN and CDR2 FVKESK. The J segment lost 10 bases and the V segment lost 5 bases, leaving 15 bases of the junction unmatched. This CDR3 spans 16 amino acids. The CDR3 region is CASSSRDRAPGREQFF. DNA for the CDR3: TGTGCCAGCAGCAGCCGGGACAGGGCCCCGGGGAGGGAGCAGTTCTTC.

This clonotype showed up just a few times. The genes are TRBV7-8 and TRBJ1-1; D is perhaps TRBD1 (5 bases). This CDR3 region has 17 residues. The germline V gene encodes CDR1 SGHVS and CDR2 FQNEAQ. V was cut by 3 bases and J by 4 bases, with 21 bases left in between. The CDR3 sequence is CASSFREFRAGGTEAFF. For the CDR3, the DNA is TGTGCCAGCAGCTTTAGGGAATTTCGGGCCGGGGGCACTGAAGCTTTCTTT.

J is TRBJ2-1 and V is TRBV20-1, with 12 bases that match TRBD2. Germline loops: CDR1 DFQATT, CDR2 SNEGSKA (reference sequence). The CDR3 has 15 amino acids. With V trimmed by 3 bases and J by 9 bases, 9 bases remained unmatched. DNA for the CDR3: TGCAGTGCTAGGCTCTCTAGCGGGGGGGCTCGTGAGCAGTTCTTC. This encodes CSARLSSGGAREQFF.

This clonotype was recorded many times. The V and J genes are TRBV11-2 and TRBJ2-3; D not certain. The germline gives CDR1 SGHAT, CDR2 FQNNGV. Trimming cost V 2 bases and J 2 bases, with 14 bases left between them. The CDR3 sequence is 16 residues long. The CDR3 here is CASSLFLKGSTDTQYF. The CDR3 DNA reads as TGTGCCAGCAGCTTATTTCTAAAGGGTTCCACAGATACGCAGTATTTT.

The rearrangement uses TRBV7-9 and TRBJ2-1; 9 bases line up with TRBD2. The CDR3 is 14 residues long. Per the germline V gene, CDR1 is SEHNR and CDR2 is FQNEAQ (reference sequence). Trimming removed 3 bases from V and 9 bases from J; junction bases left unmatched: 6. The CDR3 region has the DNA TGTGCCAGCAGCTTGTGGACTAGCGCATCTGAGCAGTTCTTC. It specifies CASSLWTSASEQFF.

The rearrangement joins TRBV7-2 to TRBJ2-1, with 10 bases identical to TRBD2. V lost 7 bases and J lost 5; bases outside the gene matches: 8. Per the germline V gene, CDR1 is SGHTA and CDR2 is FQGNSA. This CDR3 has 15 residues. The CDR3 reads CASNSGTSVNNEQFF. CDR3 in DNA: TGTGCCAGCAACAGCGGGACTAGCGTAAACAATGAGCAGTTCTTC.

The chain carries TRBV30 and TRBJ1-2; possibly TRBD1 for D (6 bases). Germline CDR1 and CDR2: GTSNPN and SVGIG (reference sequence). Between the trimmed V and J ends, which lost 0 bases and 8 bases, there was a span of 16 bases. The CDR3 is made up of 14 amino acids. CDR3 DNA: TGTGCCTGGAGTGTACTGGGGCAGGGGATCGGCTACACCTTC. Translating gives CAWSVLGQGIGYTF.

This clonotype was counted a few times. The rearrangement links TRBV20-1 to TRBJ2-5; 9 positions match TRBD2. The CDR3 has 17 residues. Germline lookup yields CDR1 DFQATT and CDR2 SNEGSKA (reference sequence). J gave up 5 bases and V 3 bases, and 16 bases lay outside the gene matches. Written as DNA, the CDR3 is TGCAGTGCTAGTTCTAGCGGGGTTTTAATTGGTGAGGAGACCCAGTACTTC. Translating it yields CSASSSGVLIGEETQYF.

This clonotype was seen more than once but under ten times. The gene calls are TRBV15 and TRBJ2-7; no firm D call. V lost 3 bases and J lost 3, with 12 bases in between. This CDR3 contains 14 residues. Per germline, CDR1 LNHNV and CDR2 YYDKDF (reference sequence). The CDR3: CATSSGRKFYEQYF. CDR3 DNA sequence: TGTGCCACCAGCAGTGGACGGAAATTCTACGAGCAGTACTTC.

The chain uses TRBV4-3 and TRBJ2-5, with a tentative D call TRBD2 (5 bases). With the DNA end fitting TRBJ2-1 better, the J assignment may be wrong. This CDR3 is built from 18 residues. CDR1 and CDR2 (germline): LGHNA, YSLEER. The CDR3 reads CASSQDGRSLAGYNEQFF. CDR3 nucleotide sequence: TGCGCCAGCAGCCAAGATGGAAGGAGTCTTGCGGGCTACAATGAGCAGTTCTTC.

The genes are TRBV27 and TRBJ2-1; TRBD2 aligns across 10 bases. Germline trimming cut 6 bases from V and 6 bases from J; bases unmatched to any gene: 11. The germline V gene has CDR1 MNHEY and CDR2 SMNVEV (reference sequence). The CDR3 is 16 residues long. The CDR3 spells CASSRAGTSAFNEQFF. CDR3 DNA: TGTGCCAGCAGCCGAGCCGGGACTAGCGCGTTCAATGAGCAGTTCTTC.

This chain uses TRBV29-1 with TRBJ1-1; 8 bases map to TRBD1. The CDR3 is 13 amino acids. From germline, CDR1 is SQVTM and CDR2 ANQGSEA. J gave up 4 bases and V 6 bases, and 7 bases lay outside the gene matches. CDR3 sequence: CSVYRGSGTEAFF. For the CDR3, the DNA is TGCAGCGTCTACAGGGGGTCGGGCACTGAAGCTTTCTTT.

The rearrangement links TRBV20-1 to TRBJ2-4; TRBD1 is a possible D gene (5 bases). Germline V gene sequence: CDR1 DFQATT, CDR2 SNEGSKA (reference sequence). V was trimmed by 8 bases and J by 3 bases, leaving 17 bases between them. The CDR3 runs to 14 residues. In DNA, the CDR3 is TGCAGTTTGCCAGGGAAAGGGGACAAAAACATTCAGTACTTC. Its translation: CSLPGKGDKNIQYF.

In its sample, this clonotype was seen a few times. This CDR3 reads CASNPARDSLNYGYTF. CDR3 DNA sequence: TGTGCCAGTAACCCCGCCCGGGACAGCCTTAACTATGGCTACACCTTC. The V call is TRBV19, the J call TRBJ1-2; the match to TRBD1 covers 7 bases. After removal of 7 bases from V and 1 base from J, the junction contained 12 bases not matched to a gene. CDR1 and CDR2 (germline): LNHDA, SQIVND (reference sequence). The CDR3 spans 16 residues. The full variable domain, rest sourced from reference TRBV19 and TRBJ1-2, is DGGITQSPKYLFRKEGQNVTLSCEQNLNHDAMYWYRQDPGQGLRLIYYSQIVNDFQKGDIAEGYSVSREKKESFPLTVTSAQKNPTAFYLCASNPARDSLNYGYTFGSGTRLTVV.